Listed here are 19 T cell receptor beta chains from one sample, sequenced in a study of ipilimumab plus nivolumab after autologous stem cell transplantation. Profiled with immunoSEQ multiplex PCR; TCRdb holds only in-frame clones, not every one. This table holds about 43,000 clones, around nine tenths found once. The starting material was PBMCs, obtained in a trial of ipilimumab plus nivolumab as post-transplant consolidation. The receptor set was obtained from a male donor with multiple myeloma.

The chain recombines TRBV2 with TRBJ2-1; 7 bases are a match to TRBD1. Germline V gene lookup returns CDR1 SNHLY and CDR2 FYNNEI. J was trimmed by 8 bases and V by 2 bases; bases with no gene match: 15. The CDR3 runs 17 residues. The CDR3 DNA reads TGTGCCAGCAGTGAAATGGCCCCGGGACAGAGGCCCGATGAGCAGTTCTTC. This gives the protein CASSEMAPGQRPDEQFF.

Only one count was recorded for this clone. The rearrangement uses TRBV7-9 and TRBJ2-3; perhaps TRBD1 as D (5 bases). CDR1 and CDR2 (germline): SEHNR, FQNEAQ (reference sequence). This CDR3 spans 14 amino acids. Trimming cost V 5 bases and J 0 bases, with 9 bases left between them. The CDR3 loop is CASSLQGSTDTQYF. CDR3 nucleotides: TGTGCCAGCAGCCTCCAGGGTAGCACAGATACGCAGTATTTT.

This clone was seen only once. V is TRBV6-1 and J is TRBJ2-3; no clear D. V was shortened by 9 bases and J by 0 bases, with 13 bases between the two germline ends. The CDR3 totals 14 residues. Germline V CDR1 and CDR2: MNHNS, SASEGT. The CDR3 sequence: CASSGSSSTDTQYF. The DNA of the CDR3 is TGTGCCAGTTCCGGCAGCTCTAGCACAGATACGCAGTATTTT.

This rearrangement joins TRBV27 to TRBJ2-7; 9 nucleotides line up with TRBD2. Trimming cost V 2 bases and J 0 bases; bases outside gene matches: 14. This CDR3 region has 19 residues. Germline V CDR1 and CDR2: MNHEY, SMNVEV (reference sequence). Here the CDR3 DNA reads TGTGCCAGCAGTTTACGGGGGGCGTCCATTAGCGGGAGCTCCTACGAGCAGTACTTC. Its translation is CASSLRGASISGSSYEQYF.

The chain employs TRBV2 and TRBJ1-5; D remains ambiguous. This CDR3 has 11 amino acids. CDR1 and CDR2 (germline): SNHLY, FYNNEI. With 8 bases removed from V and 2 bases from J, the gap between germline ends came to 4 bases. The CDR3 here is CASRGNQPQHF. The CDR3 coding sequence is TGTGCCAGCCGGGGCAATCAGCCCCAGCATTTT.

The CDR3 sequence is CASSQASGNEQFF. The CDR3 DNA sequence: TGCGCCAGCAGCCAAGCATCGGGCAATGAGCAGTTCTTC. The chain couples TRBV4-1 to TRBJ2-1; the D is unclear. The germline V gene encodes CDR1 MGHRA and CDR2 YSYEKL. The V end was cut by 1 base, the J end by 6 bases, with 7 bases between. The CDR3 spans 13 residues.

V is TRBV30 and J is TRBJ1-4; D gene ambiguous. Looked up from germline, CDR1 is GTSNPN and CDR2 is SVGIG (reference sequence). This CDR3 is built from 15 residues. Trimming removed 0 bases from V and 5 bases from J, with 13 bases in between. The DNA of the CDR3 is TGTGCCTGGAGTGTACGGGAGGTAATGAATGAAAAACTGTTTTTT. This encodes CAWSVREVMNEKLFF.

The V and J genes are TRBV5-1 and TRBJ2-5; 7 bases line up with TRBD2. The end of the DNA is better explained by TRBJ2-7, so the J call may be wrong. Germline CDR1 SGHRS, CDR2 YFSETQ. The CDR3 length is 14 residues. This CDR3 is CASSSAGLHHEQYF. For the CDR3, the DNA is TGCGCCAGCAGCTCCGCGGGACTACACCACGAGCAGTACTTC.

V usage is TRBV6-6 and J usage is TRBJ2-7; D gene unclear. Trimming removed 2 bases from V and 3 bases from J, with 11 bases in between. The length of the CDR3 is 14 residues. CDR1 and CDR2 (germline): MNHNY, SVGAGI (reference sequence). CDR3 nucleotide sequence: TGTGCCAGCAGTTACAATCAGATCATCTACGAGCAGTACTTC. Translated: CASSYNQIIYEQYF.

This rearrangement joins TRBV2 to TRBJ1-1; D is unresolved. V was cut by 2 bases and J by 0 bases, with 7 bases left in between. The CDR3 contains 14 residues. The germline gives CDR1 SNHLY, CDR2 FYNNEI. The CDR3 coding sequence is TGTGCCAGCAGTGAATATGGGATGAACACTGAAGCTTTCTTT. Protein sequence: CASSEYGMNTEAFF. The whole variable domain, filled in from reference TRBV2 and TRBJ1-1, reads EPEVTQTPSHQVTQMGQEVILRCVPISNHLYFYWYRQILGQKVEFLVSFYNNEISEKSEIFDDQFSVERPDGSNFTLKIRSTKLEDSAMYFCASSEYGMNTEAFFGQGTRLTVV.

V usage is TRBV5-1 and J usage is TRBJ2-1, with D perhaps TRBD1 (6 bases). The ends were cut back, 4 bases at V and 9 bases at J, with 17 bases in the middle. There are 14 residues in the CDR3. CDR1 is SGHRS, CDR2 YFSETQ, per germline. The CDR3 DNA reads as TGCGCCAGCAGCCCCGTGACAGGACCTGGTGAGCAGTTCTTC. Protein sequence: CASSPVTGPGEQFF.

The rearrangement joins TRBV7-9 to TRBJ1-2; D remains ambiguous. CDR1 SEHNR and CDR2 FQNEAQ come from the germline V gene (reference sequence). With 4 bases removed from V and 8 bases from J, the gap between germline ends came to 14 bases. The CDR3 runs 13 residues. This chain's CDR3 is CASSSGQVRGYTF. CDR3 nucleotides: TGTGCCAGCAGCTCGGGCCAGGTTAGGGGCTACACCTTC.

V and J are TRBV11-2 and TRBJ1-1; D ambiguous. Germline V gives CDR1 SGHAT, CDR2 FQNNGV. Between the trimmed V and J ends, which lost 1 base and 7 bases, there was a span of 10 bases. The CDR3 is made up of 13 amino acids. This CDR3 reads CASSLVEVGEAFF. The CDR3, as DNA: TGTGCCAGCAGCTTAGTTGAGGTCGGTGAAGCTTTCTTT. Variable domain in full (rest from reference TRBV11-2 and TRBJ1-1): EAGVAQSPRYKIIEKRQSVAFWCNPISGHATLYWYQQILGQGPKLLIQFQNNGVVDDSQLPKDRFSAERLKGVDSTLKIQPAKLEDSAVYLCASSLVEVGEAFFGQGTRLTVV.

This rearrangement joins TRBV19 to TRBJ2-6; the D call may be TRBD1 or TRBD2 (6 bases each). Germline lookup yields CDR1 LNHDA and CDR2 SQIVND (reference sequence). V was clipped by 3 bases and J by 0 bases, with 18 bases between them. There are 19 residues in the CDR3. This CDR3 is CASSILYTGRYSGANVLTF. The CDR3, as DNA: TGTGCCAGTAGTATCTTATATACAGGGAGGTACTCTGGGGCCAACGTCCTGACTTTC. Filled out from reference TRBV19 and TRBJ2-6, the complete variable domain reads DGGITQSPKYLFRKEGQNVTLSCEQNLNHDAMYWYRQDPGQGLRLIYYSQIVNDFQKGDIAEGYSVSREKKESFPLTVTSAQKNPTAFYLCASSILYTGRYSGANVLTFGAGSRLTVL.

The chain uses TRBV7-8 and TRBJ2-7, with D possibly matching TRBD1 (5 bases). The CDR3 contains 14 residues. CDR1 SGHVS and CDR2 FQNEAQ come from the germline V gene. V lost 5 bases and J 0 bases, leaving 11 bases between the germline ends. The CDR3 bases are TGTGCCAGCAGCGCCTCGGACATCTCCTACGAGCAGTACTTC. As protein: CASSASDISYEQYF.

The V gene is TRBV7-3, the J gene TRBJ1-2; maybe TRBD1 (6 bases). V lost 5 bases and J lost 2, with 12 bases in between. In germline, CDR1 is SGHTA, CDR2 FQGTGA. This CDR3 region has 14 residues. The CDR3, as DNA: TGTGCCAGCAGCCACCTGGACAGAAACTATGGCTACACCTTC. Its translation: CASSHLDRNYGYTF.

CDR3 in DNA: TGTGCCAATCTTACCGGGACCTACGGCTACACCTTC. As protein: CANLTGTYGYTF. V is TRBV2 and J is TRBJ1-2; maybe TRBD1 (5 bases). CDR1 and CDR2 from the germline V gene are SNHLY and FYNNEI. Trimming removed 10 bases from V and 8 bases from J, with 17 bases in between. The CDR3 totals 12 residues.

The rearrangement joins TRBV5-4 to TRBJ2-3; unclear D gene. The CDR3 contains 12 residues. Deletions cut 4 bases from V and 2 bases from J, with 5 bases between. Germline CDR1 SGHNT, CDR2 YYREEE (reference sequence). CDR3: CASSTDTDTQYF. The CDR3 DNA reads as TGTGCCAGCAGCACGGACACAGATACGCAGTATTTT.

The chain couples TRBV28 to TRBJ2-3, with D maybe TRBD1 (6 bases). The germline gives CDR1 MDHEN, CDR2 SYDVKM. The CDR3 runs to 14 residues. V was cut by 3 bases and J by 2 bases, with 9 bases left in between. The CDR3 reads CASSLAGDTDTQYF. DNA for the CDR3: TGTGCCAGCAGTTTGGCAGGGGACACAGATACGCAGTATTTT.